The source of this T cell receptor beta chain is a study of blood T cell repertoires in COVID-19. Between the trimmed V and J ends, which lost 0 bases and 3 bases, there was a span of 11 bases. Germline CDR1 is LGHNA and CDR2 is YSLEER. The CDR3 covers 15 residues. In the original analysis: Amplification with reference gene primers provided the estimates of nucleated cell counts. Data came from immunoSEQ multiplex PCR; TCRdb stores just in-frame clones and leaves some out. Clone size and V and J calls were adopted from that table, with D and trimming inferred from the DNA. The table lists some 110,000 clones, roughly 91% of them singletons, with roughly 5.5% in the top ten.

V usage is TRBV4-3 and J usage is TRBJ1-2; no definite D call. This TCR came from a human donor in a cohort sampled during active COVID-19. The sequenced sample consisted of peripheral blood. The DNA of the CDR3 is TGCGCCAGCAGCCAAGATCGGCTAGACTACTATGGCTACACCTTC. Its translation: CASSQDRLDYYGYTF.